This TCR beta chain was profiled in a study of OX40 agonist ivuxolimab in advanced cancers. Whole-study context: The dose-escalation cohort was just under 85% male, with a mean age of around 60 years, ranging roughly 23 to 85.

About this clone itself: Antigen specificity is unknown.

Produced via immunoSEQ multiplex PCR; TCRdb's table is partial and in-frame only. The table has 70,000 to 95,000 clones, around four fifths seen once. This CDR3 is 13 amino acids long. Between the trimmed V and J ends, which lost 2 bases and 2 bases, there was a span of 7 bases. Germline V lookup: CDR1 SGHNT, CDR2 YYREEE (reference sequence). Findings of the study overall: Average numbers of expanded clones were greater in CD8+ T cells than in CD4+.

Material: CD4+ or CD8+ T cells sorted from blood, obtained in a trial of the OX40 agonist ivuxolimab. The chain combines TRBV5-4 with TRBJ1-1; D not resolved. The receptor was derived from an adult with an advanced solid tumor such as melanoma, head and neck, liver or kidney cancer. This CDR3 is CASSLDSNTEAFF. For the CDR3, the DNA is TGTGCCAGCAGCTTAGATTCCAACACTGAAGCTTTCTTT. Complete variable domain (other parts from reference TRBV5-4 and TRBJ1-1): ETGVTQSPTHLIKTRGQQVTLRCSSQSGHNTVSWYQQALGQGPQFIFQYYREEENGRGNFPPRFSGLQFPNYSSELNVNALELDDSALYLCASSLDSNTEAFFGQGTRLTVV.